The clone carrying this T cell receptor (beta chain) was seen ten or more times. Its antigen is undetermined. Germline V gives CDR1 MDHEN, CDR2 SYDVKM. J lost 1 base, V lost 5 bases, and 7 bases had no gene match. The CDR3 runs to 17 residues. Isolation of naive CD8 T cells was achieved by sorting on a CD8+CD4-CCR7+CD45RA+ phenotype. Preparation of the bulk TCR libraries relied on previously described methods and listed TCR primers. Each CDR3 protein is one row after TCRdb ran MiXCR on the PCR reads. The top ten hold about 0.8% of the sample, which has about 500,000 distinct CDR3 sequences, 20% to 25% seen once. This sample is part of a study of molecular identifiers for immune sequencing clone quantification. General study findings and limits: The share of molecules held by clones above 20 RNA copies was over 97% in effector cells and under 1% in naive cells. Jurkat TCR RNA spiked in from one cell could reportedly be detected among approximately 980,000 naive cells.

Sequencing used naive CD8+ T cells from blood, with Jurkat cell RNA spiked in. Subset defined: FACS-sorted CD8+CD4-CCR7+CD45RA+ naive T cells. This TCR derives from a human donor in good health. Some libraries in this study had Jurkat cell RNA spiked in. The chain couples TRBV28 to TRBJ2-3; 12 bases agree with TRBD2. DNA for the CDR3: TGTGCCAGCAGTGCAGGACTAGCGGGAAAGGGCACAGATACGCAGTATTTT. This encodes CASSAGLAGKGTDTQYF.